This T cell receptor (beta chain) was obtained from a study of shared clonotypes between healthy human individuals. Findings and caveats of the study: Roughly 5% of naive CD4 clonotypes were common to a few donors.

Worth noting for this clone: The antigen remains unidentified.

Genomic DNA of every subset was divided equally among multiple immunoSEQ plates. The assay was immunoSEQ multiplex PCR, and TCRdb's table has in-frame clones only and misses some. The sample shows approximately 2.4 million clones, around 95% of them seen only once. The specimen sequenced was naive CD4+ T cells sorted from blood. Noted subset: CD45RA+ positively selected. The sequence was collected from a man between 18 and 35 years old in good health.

The CDR3 loop reads CASRAWDITYNEQFF. For the CDR3, the DNA is TGTGCCAGCAGAGCATGGGACATCACCTACAATGAGCAGTTCTTC. The V gene is TRBV27, the J gene TRBJ2-1; TRBD1 might be the D (6 bases). Germline lookup yields CDR1 MNHEY and CDR2 SMNVEV (reference sequence). V was shortened by 6 bases and J by 2 bases, with 14 bases between the two germline ends. The CDR3 totals 15 residues.